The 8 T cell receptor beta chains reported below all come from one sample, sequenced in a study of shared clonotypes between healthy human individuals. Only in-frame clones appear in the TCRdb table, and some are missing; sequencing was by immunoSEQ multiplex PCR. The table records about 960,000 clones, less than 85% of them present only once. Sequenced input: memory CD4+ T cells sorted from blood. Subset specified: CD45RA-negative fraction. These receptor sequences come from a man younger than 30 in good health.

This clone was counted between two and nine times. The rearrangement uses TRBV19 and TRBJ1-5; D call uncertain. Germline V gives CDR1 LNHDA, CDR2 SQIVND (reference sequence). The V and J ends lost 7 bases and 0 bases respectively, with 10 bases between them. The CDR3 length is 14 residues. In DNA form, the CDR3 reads TGTGCCAGTACTTCGTCCCATAGCAATCAGCCCCAGCATTTT. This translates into CASTSSHSNQPQHF. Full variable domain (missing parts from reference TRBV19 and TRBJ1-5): DGGITQSPKYLFRKEGQNVTLSCEQNLNHDAMYWYRQDPGQGLRLIYYSQIVNDFQKGDIAEGYSVSREKKESFPLTVTSAQKNPTAFYLCASTSSHSNQPQHFGDGTRLSIL.

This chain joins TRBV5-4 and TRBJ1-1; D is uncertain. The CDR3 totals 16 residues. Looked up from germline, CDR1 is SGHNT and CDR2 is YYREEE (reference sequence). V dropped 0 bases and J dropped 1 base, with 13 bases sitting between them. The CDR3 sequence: CASSLGPLTANTEAFF. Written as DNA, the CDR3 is TGTGCCAGCAGCTTGGGCCCCCTAACGGCGAACACTGAAGCTTTCTTT.

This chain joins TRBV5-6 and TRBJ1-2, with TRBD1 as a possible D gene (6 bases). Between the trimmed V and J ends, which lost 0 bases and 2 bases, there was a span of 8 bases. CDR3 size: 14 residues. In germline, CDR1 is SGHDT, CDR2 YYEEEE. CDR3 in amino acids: CASSLVGQNYGYTF. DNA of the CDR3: TGTGCCAGCAGCTTGGTTGGACAGAACTATGGCTACACCTTC.

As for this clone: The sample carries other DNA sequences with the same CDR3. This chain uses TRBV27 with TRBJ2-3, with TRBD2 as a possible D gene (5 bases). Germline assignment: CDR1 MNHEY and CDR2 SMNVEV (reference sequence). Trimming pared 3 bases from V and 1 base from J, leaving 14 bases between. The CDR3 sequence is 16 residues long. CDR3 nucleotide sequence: TGTGCCAGCAGTTTTGGAGCGGCTCGGGGCACAGATACGCAGTATTTT. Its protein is CASSFGAARGTDTQYF.

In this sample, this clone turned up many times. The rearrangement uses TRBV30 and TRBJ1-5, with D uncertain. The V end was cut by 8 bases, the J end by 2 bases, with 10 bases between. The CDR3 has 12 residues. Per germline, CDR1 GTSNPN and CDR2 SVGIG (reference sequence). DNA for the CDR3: TGTGCCCGACCCAGCCGCAATCAGCCCCAGCATTTT. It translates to CARPSRNQPQHF. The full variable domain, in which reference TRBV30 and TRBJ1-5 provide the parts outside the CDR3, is SQTIHQWPATLVQPVGSPLSLECTVEGTSNPNLYWYRQAAGRGLQLLFYSVGIGQISSEVPQNLSASRPQDRQFILSSKKLLLSDSGFYLCARPSRNQPQHFGDGTRLSIL.

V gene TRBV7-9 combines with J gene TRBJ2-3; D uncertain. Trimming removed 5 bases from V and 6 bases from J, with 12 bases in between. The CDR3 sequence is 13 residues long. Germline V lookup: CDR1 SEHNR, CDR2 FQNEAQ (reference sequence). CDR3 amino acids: CASSQTLADTQYF. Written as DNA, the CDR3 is TGTGCCAGCAGCCAGACCCTTGCGGATACGCAGTATTTT.

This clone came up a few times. The CDR3 is CASSRALRQGYEQYF. For the CDR3, the DNA is TGTGCCAGCAGCAGAGCCCTCCGACAGGGGTACGAGCAGTACTTC. V usage is TRBV5-8 and J usage is TRBJ2-7; 8 nucleotides line up with TRBD1. V was clipped by 4 bases and J by 4 bases; unmatched bases: 10. Per germline, CDR1 SGHTS and CDR2 YDEGEE. CDR3 length equals 15 residues.

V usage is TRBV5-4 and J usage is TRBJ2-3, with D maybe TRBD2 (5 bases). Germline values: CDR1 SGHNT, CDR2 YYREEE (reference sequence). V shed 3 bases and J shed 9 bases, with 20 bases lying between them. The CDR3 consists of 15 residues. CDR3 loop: CASSSRTSQLETQYF. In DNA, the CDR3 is TGTGCCAGCAGCTCCCGGACTTCCCAGCTTGAGACGCAGTATTTT.